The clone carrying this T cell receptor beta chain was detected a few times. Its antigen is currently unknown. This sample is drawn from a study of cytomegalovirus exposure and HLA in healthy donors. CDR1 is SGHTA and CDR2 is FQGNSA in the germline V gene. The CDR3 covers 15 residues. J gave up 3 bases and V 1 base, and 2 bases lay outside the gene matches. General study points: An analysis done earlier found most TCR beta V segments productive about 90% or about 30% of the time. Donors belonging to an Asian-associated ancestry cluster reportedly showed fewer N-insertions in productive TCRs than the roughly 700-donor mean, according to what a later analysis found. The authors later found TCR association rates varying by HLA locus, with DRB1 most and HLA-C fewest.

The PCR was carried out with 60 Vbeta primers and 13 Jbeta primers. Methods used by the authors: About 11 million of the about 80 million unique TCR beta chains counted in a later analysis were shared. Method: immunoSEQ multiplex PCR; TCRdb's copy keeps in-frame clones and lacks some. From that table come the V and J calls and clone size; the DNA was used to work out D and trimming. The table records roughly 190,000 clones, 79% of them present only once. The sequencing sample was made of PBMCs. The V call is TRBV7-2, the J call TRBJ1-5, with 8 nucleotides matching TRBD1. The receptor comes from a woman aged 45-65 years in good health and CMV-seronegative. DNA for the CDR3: TGTGCCAGCAGCTTAGAGCAGGGGGCCAATCAGCCCCAGCATTTT. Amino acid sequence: CASSLEQGANQPQHF.